These 11 T cell receptor beta chains were sequenced from one sample in a study of identifying expanded T cells in peripheral blood. Profiling relied on immunoSEQ multiplex PCR, and the TCRdb table lists in-frame clones only, not all of them. The sample has more than 45,000 clones; around 90% are singletons. The sample comprised blood. The receptors stem from a person between 18 and 70 years old in good health.

This chain connects TRBV5-4 to TRBJ1-5; 9 bases match TRBD1. The V gene's germline CDR1 is SGHNT and CDR2 YYREEE (reference sequence). The CDR3 runs 18 residues. The V segment lost 0 bases and the J segment 2 bases; nucleotides outside the gene matches: 9. CDR3 loop: CASSLVAGTGRGNQPQHF. In nucleotides, the CDR3 is TGTGCCAGCAGCTTGGTAGCCGGGACAGGGAGGGGCAATCAGCCCCAGCATTTT.

The chain employs TRBV7-6 and TRBJ1-1; possibly TRBD1 for D (5 bases). Germline CDR1 SGHVS, CDR2 FNYEAQ. The CDR3 has 16 amino acids. Deletions cut 5 bases from V and 6 bases from J, with 22 bases between. The CDR3 region has the DNA TGTGCCAGCAGCACGCCAGGGCCCCAAGGCGAGTCTGAAGCTTTCTTT. Translating it yields CASSTPGPQGESEAFF.

The rearrangement joins TRBV5-1 to TRBJ1-4; the D is unclear. With 0 bases removed from V and 8 bases from J, the gap between germline ends came to 17 bases. Germline V gene lookup returns CDR1 SGHRS and CDR2 YFSETQ. The CDR3 consists of 16 residues. The CDR3 sequence: CASSLDGGLGSEKLFF. The CDR3 DNA reads as TGCGCCAGCAGCTTGGATGGAGGGCTTGGGTCGGAAAAACTGTTTTTT.

CDR3: CASSQAETQYF. The CDR3 nucleotides read TGTGCCAGCAGTCAAGCAGAGACCCAGTACTTC. The J gene is TRBJ2-5, the V gene TRBV27; D unresolved. Between the trimmed V and J ends, which lost 5 bases and 4 bases, there was a span of 5 bases. Germline loops: CDR1 MNHEY, CDR2 SMNVEV (reference sequence). This CDR3 region has 11 residues.

This clone was seen a single time. The chain links TRBV5-1 to TRBJ2-2, with a weak D call TRBD2 (7 bases). This CDR3 spans 14 amino acids. Germline CDR1 SGHRS, CDR2 YFSETQ. Trimming stripped 6 bases from V and 5 bases from J, with 14 bases between. For the CDR3, the DNA is TGCGCCAGCAACAGGGAGGGATTGACCGGGGAGCTGTTTTTT. Protein product: CASNREGLTGELFF.

This clone was seen a single time. J is TRBJ1-2 and V is TRBV14, with a weak D call TRBD1 (6 bases). The CDR3 consists of 13 residues. CDR1 is SGHDN and CDR2 is FVKESK in the germline V gene. V lost 3 bases, J lost 8 bases, and 13 bases lay in between. CDR3 bases: TGTGCCAGCAGCCAGACGACAGGAGGCGGCTACACCTTC. This translates into CASSQTTGGGYTF.

This chain links TRBV29-1 with TRBJ2-3; no reliable D call. The germline CDR1 and CDR2 sequences are SQVTM and ANQGSEA. Trimming shortened V by 4 bases and J by 6 bases, and 11 bases separated the two germline ends. There are 12 residues in the CDR3. Written as DNA, the CDR3 is TGCAGCGTTGGTCAGAATCCGGATACGCAGTATTTT. This codes for CSVGQNPDTQYF.

The chain carries TRBV7-2 and TRBJ2-7; TRBD2 might be the D (6 bases). Germline loops: CDR1 SGHTA, CDR2 FQGNSA. V was trimmed by 1 base and J by 3 bases, leaving 10 bases between them. The CDR3 is 14 residues long. CDR3 DNA: TGTGCCAGCAGCTTAGGGGGGGTCGGCTACGAGCAGTACTTC. This codes for CASSLGGVGYEQYF.

Here the CDR3 DNA reads TGCGCCAGCAGCCAAGATCACGCGGGGGGGATACCGGATACGCAGTATTTT. Its translation: CASSQDHAGGIPDTQYF. This chain links TRBV4-3 with TRBJ2-3; 9 positions agree with TRBD2. The V and J ends lost 0 bases and 6 bases, in that order; junction bases with no gene match: 10. The germline V gene has CDR1 LGHNA and CDR2 YSLEER. The CDR3 runs to 17 residues.

The V gene is TRBV11-2, the J gene TRBJ1-4, with TRBD1 identical over 7 bases. From germline, CDR1 is SGHAT and CDR2 FQNNGV. The CDR3 is 15 residues long. Germline trimming cut 5 bases from V and 5 bases from J; bases unmatched to any gene: 8. The CDR3: CASSPRQGTNEKLFF. The CDR3 DNA is TGTGCCAGCAGCCCCCGACAGGGAACAAATGAAAAACTGTTTTTT.

This chain uses TRBV19 with TRBJ2-3; D is undetermined. The CDR3 sequence is 15 residues long. CDR1 and CDR2 (germline): LNHDA, SQIVND (reference sequence). V dropped 4 bases and J dropped 2 bases, with 13 bases sitting between them. CDR3 DNA sequence: TGTGCCAGTAGTAAAAACAGCCCAGTCACAGATACGCAGTATTTT. This encodes CASSKNSPVTDTQYF.